This entry concerns a single TCR beta chain. The sample is drawn from a study of control samples from healthy donors and cancer patients. Some clones are missing from TCRdb's copy, which holds only in-frame ones; the method was immunoSEQ multiplex PCR. Of more than 120,000 clones detected, about nine tenths appear once; the ten largest clones hold about 3%. The sample comprised blood. This clonotype was obtained from a man aged 30 to 45 in good health.

The CDR3 nucleotides read TGTGCCAGCAGTTTAACTACTCCTGGGATTGGAAACACCATATATTTT. Its translation: CASSLTTPGIGNTIYF. This sequence joins TRBV28 and TRBJ1-3; D is ambiguous. Trimming took 2 bases from V and 3 from J, leaving 14 bases between them. CDR1 and CDR2 from the germline V gene are MDHEN and SYDVKM. The CDR3 is 16 residues long.